The T cell receptor beta chain under discussion was sequenced for a study of post-analysis software for immune sequencing data. The wider study: In terms of disease course, relapsing-remitting, secondary progressive and progressive-relapsing multiple sclerosis were included.

Study-wide results and caveats: Significantly decreased normalized Chao1 diversity was recorded for multiple sclerosis patients relative to controls. Five TRBV segments, TRBV5-6, TRBV5-1 and TRBV20-1 among them, were found more frequent in patients than controls.

The authors incorporated unique molecular identifiers into the TCR beta cDNA libraries. TCRdb reanalysed the PCR reads using MiXCR and keeps one entry per CDR3 protein. Of 700,000 to 900,000 distinct CDR3 sequences detected, about 43% appear once; the ten largest clones hold 4.9%. The CDR3 runs 11 residues. Looked up from germline, CDR1 is DFQATT and CDR2 is SNEGSKA (reference sequence). V lost 3 bases and J 7 bases, leaving 8 bases between the germline ends. With respect to this clonotype: The target antigen is unknown.

The sequenced sample was blood. The V and J genes are TRBV20-1 and TRBJ2-3; D not resolved. The receptor's source is a girl aged 5 to 17 with multiple sclerosis. This chain's CDR3 is CSARGRNTQYF. CDR3 bases: TGCAGTGCTAGGGGCCGGAATACGCAGTATTTT.